This TCR beta chain comes out of a study of human T cells and chemical hapten exposure. About the research overall: The upper back received 0.01% DPC by patch testing, with results read at 6 days.

Study-wide points: Significantly more large CDR3 similarity clusters were formed by expanded TCRs than by controls.

Deletions cut 3 bases from V and 8 bases from J, with 21 bases between. There are 15 residues in the CDR3. From germline, CDR1 is SGHNT and CDR2 YYREEE (reference sequence). TCRdb passed the RACE reads through MiXCR, listing each CDR3 protein once. The data contain approximately 120,000 distinct CDR3 sequences, roughly a tenth of them singletons. This clonotype was seen a few times. Its matching antigen is unknown. The time point: patch test 2, 6 weeks after DPC sensitization. Treatment given: therapeutic diphenylcyclopropenone sensitization with weekly scalp DPC. The genes are TRBV5-4 and TRBJ2-7; TRBD1 might be the D (5 bases). This TCR derives from a middle-aged woman with alopecia areata. Some clones in this sample may be carry-over from other donors' samples. Sequencing was performed on whole blood, taken in connection with sensitization to the hapten diphenylcyclopropenone (DPC). The CDR3 spells CASSSSSGLQDKQYF. The CDR3 DNA follows: TGTGCCAGCAGCTCCTCGTCCGGGCTCCAGGACAAGCAGTACTTC.